Sequencing of this T cell receptor (beta chain) was carried out in a study of blood T cell repertoires in COVID-19. Overall study: There were acute and convalescent COVID-19 samples, and they came from the United States, Italy and Spain. In each case, the material was cDNA or gDNA derived from T cells, B-cell-depleted T cells, or PBMCs.

Using immunoSEQ multiplex PCR, the repertoire was profiled, and TCRdb retains in-frame clones only, with some absent. The sample gives approximately 220,000 clones, just over 85% of which show up once; 4.4% is in the top ten. Trimming at V came to 5 bases and at J to 2 bases, leaving 4 bases not matched to a gene. Germline CDR1 GTSNPN, CDR2 SVGIG (reference sequence). The CDR3 totals 14 residues. The chain links TRBV30 to TRBJ2-1; 9 bases align to TRBD2. This TCR was recovered from a man aged 50 to 60 with acute or convalescent COVID-19. Specimen: peripheral blood. CDR3 sequence reads: CAWDSGGTYNEQFF. CDR3 nucleotide sequence: TGTGCCTGGGATAGCGGGGGAACCTACAATGAGCAGTTCTTC.